This T cell receptor beta chain was captured by sequencing in a study of T cell repertoires in cytomegalovirus infection (dated by TCRdb to the late 2010s). As for the study more broadly: Donor HLA type was relevant to the analysis, as public TCR beta signatures indicated carriage of CMV infection together with the matching HLA type. On the study overall, not on this receptor specifically: In both this cohort and an independent roughly 400-donor cohort, the cumulative frequency of public TCR beta family members distinguished carriers of CMV infection plus the relevant HLA type. The ex vivo response was dominated by HLA-C-restricted CMV-specific TCR beta clonotypes, which also provided the single most frequent clonotype in two of eight donors.

As concerns this clonotype: The antigen it binds to is not known. No much larger clonotype is one base removed from it; base qualities were not supplied.

The CDR3 numbers 18 residues from cysteine through phenylalanine. Only the CDR3 portion is preserved as DNA: 54 bases, with reading frame beginning at the first base. Taken from the germline V gene, the CDR1 and CDR2 loops are MNHNS and SASEGT. After removal of 3 bases from V and 3 bases from J, the junction retains 7 bases not matched to a gene. Instrument on record: Illumina HiSeq 1500. TCRdb handled the public reads itself, with Q25 trimming in fastp and clone calling in MiXCR, and kept productive beta chains. Identical CDR3 protein sequences are pooled into one entry, listed with their most common genes and DNA. The sample table holds about 740,000 distinct CDR3 sequences, of which less than 40% were seen once. The top ten clones comprise about 2.8% of the sample.

The chain is made from TRBV6-1 and TRBJ2-1, and 14 bases in between align with TRBD2. Sequencing used PBMCs. The clonotype originates from a human donor in good health (CMV status not recorded). Some clones in this sample may be carry-over from other donors' samples. CDR3 protein: CASSDEGLAGANYNEQFF. The nucleotide sequence reads TGTGCCAGCAGTGATGAGGGACTAGCGGGAGCAAACTACAATGAGCAGTTCTTC.